The 17 T cell receptor beta chains reported below all come from one sample, sequenced in a study of somatic mutations in cytotoxic T cells in rheumatoid arthritis. Produced via immunoSEQ multiplex PCR; TCRdb's table is partial and in-frame only. The repertoire holds tens of thousands of clones, with around 86% as singletons. Sequenced sample: CD8+ T cells sorted from blood. The receptors come from an adult with rheumatoid arthritis.

This chain joins TRBV28 and TRBJ2-1; 7 positions match TRBD2. The length of the CDR3 is 13 residues. The germline V gene encodes CDR1 MDHEN and CDR2 SYDVKM. The V segment lost 4 bases and the J segment 8 bases; nucleotides outside the gene matches: 5. The CDR3 DNA reads TGTGCCAGCAGTTACGGGGAGGGCGATGAGCAGTTCTTC. Its translation is CASSYGEGDEQFF.

This clone showed up just a few times. The V and J genes are TRBV4-1 and TRBJ1-2; a possible D gene is TRBD1 (5 bases). CDR1 is MGHRA, CDR2 YSYEKL, per germline. This CDR3 has 10 residues. V was trimmed by 5 bases and J by 7 bases, leaving 5 bases between them. This chain's CDR3 is CASSGTGYTF. In DNA form, the CDR3 reads TGCGCCAGCAGCGGGACTGGCTACACCTTC.

Of note for this clone: One end of the junction varies from germline; a read error may be responsible. V and J are TRBV9 and TRBJ1-1; no definite D call. The CDR3 is made up of 13 amino acids. Germline assignment: CDR1 SGDLS and CDR2 YYNGEE. CDR3 DNA: TGTGCCAGCAGCGTAGTGGGGAACGCTGAAGCTTTCTTT. Protein product: CASSVVGNAEAFF.

This sequence joins TRBV7-8 and TRBJ1-5; 8 bases align to TRBD1. Germline CDR1 reads SGHVS; CDR2 reads FQNEAQ. This CDR3 is 16 amino acids long. The trim removed 1 base at V and 4 bases at J, leaving 6 bases unmatched. CDR3: CASSLGLGQVNQPQHF. CDR3 nucleotide sequence: TGTGCCAGCAGCTTAGGTTTGGGACAGGTAAATCAGCCCCAGCATTTT.

In this sample, this clone turned up a few times. The genes are TRBV10-3 and TRBJ2-1; D is unresolved. The V and J ends lost 6 bases and 2 bases respectively, with 20 bases between them. Germline values: CDR1 ENHRY, CDR2 SYGVKD. The CDR3 is 17 residues long. CDR3 amino acids: CAIRGGDPGLAYNEQFF. For the CDR3, the DNA is TGTGCCATCAGAGGCGGCGATCCGGGTTTGGCCTACAATGAGCAGTTCTTC.

The chain carries TRBV27 and TRBJ2-7; tentative D call: TRBD2 (7 bases). This CDR3 is built from 13 residues. V gave up 3 bases and J gave up 2 bases, with 8 bases separating them. CDR1 and CDR2 (germline): MNHEY, SMNVEV (reference sequence). The CDR3 coding sequence is TGTGCCAGCAGTTTGGGGGGGCCCTACGAGCAGTACTTC. Translating it yields CASSLGGPYEQYF.

The gene calls are TRBV19 and TRBJ2-1, with unresolved D. The CDR3 loop spans 13 amino acids. Trimming shortened V by 1 base and J by 9 bases, and 10 bases separated the two germline ends. Germline V CDR1 and CDR2: LNHDA, SQIVND (reference sequence). DNA of the CDR3: TGTGCCAGTAGTATAGGTGGGGTTATTGAGCAGTTCTTC. This sequence encodes CASSIGGVIEQFF.

The chain combines TRBV9 with TRBJ2-1; 8 bases line up with TRBD1. The J segment lost 1 base and the V segment lost 4 bases, leaving 1 base of the junction unmatched. The CDR3 has 14 amino acids. CDR1 and CDR2 from the germline V gene are SGDLS and YYNGEE. The CDR3 DNA reads as TGTGCCAGCAGCACAGGGGGGTCCTACAATGAGCAGTTCTTC. It is translated as CASSTGGSYNEQFF.

The CDR3 spells CASRPHSVQETQYF. DNA for the CDR3: TGTGCCAGCAGACCCCACAGCGTACAAGAGACCCAGTACTTC. The chain carries TRBV21-1 and TRBJ2-5. TRBV21-1 is an annotated pseudogene. This CDR3 contains 14 residues.

The chain has TRBV9 and TRBJ2-1, with 10 nucleotides matching TRBD2. The length of the CDR3 is 20 residues. V lost 4 bases to trimming and J lost 0 bases; unmatched junction nucleotides: 16. CDR1 and CDR2 (germline): SGDLS, YYNGEE. The CDR3 coding sequence is TGTGCCAGCAGCCTCCAAGTTAGCGGGGGGCCTTCCAGCTCCTACAATGAGCAGTTCTTC. Encoded protein: CASSLQVSGGPSSSYNEQFF.

This rearrangement joins TRBV19 to TRBJ1-4; no firm D call. CDR1 and CDR2 (germline): LNHDA, SQIVND (reference sequence). This CDR3 comprises 12 residues. V lost 3 bases and J lost 8, with 7 bases in between. The CDR3: CASSIVGEKLFF. The CDR3 DNA sequence: TGTGCCAGTAGTATCGTAGGAGAAAAACTGTTTTTT.

The CDR3 nucleotides are TGTGCCGCACTCCCCACCAGCGGGACGAACACCGGGGAGCTGTTTTTT. Translation: CAALPTSGTNTGELFF. This chain connects TRBV10-3 to TRBJ2-2; TRBD2 matches 7 bases. Germline lookup yields CDR1 ENHRY and CDR2 SYGVKD. This CDR3 contains 16 residues. The ends lost 11 bases at V and 0 bases at J; junction bases unmatched: 12.

The table lists this clone with a count of one. The chain combines TRBV4-3 with TRBJ2-7, with 9 bases fitting TRBD2. CDR3 length equals 16 residues. CDR1 is LGHNA and CDR2 is YSLEER in the germline V gene. Trimming cost V 0 bases and J 7 bases; bases outside gene matches: 10. DNA of the CDR3: TGCGCCAGCAGCCAAGACATAGTCGGACTAGCGAATGAGCAGTACTTC. This sequence encodes CASSQDIVGLANEQYF.

This clone was found once. The chain recombines TRBV4-2 with TRBJ2-1; D is uncertain. The V end lost 4 bases, the J end lost 0 bases, and 10 bases lay between the germline ends. The CDR3 contains 15 residues. CDR1 is LGHNA, CDR2 YNFKEQ, per germline. This chain's CDR3 is CASSPDQDSYNEQFF. DNA for the CDR3: TGTGCCAGCAGCCCAGACCAAGACTCCTACAATGAGCAGTTCTTC.

This CDR3 reads CASSRRQGAGEQYF. CDR3 DNA sequence: TGTGCCAGCAGCCGTAGACAGGGGGCGGGCGAGCAGTACTTC. The gene calls are TRBV11-3 and TRBJ2-7, with 10 bases identical to TRBD1. The junction had 7 bases not matched to a gene; V was cut back by 5 bases and J by 6 bases. The length of the CDR3 is 14 residues. Per germline, CDR1 SGHNT and CDR2 YENEEA.

The rearrangement links TRBV4-2 to TRBJ1-2; 7 nucleotides line up with TRBD1. Germline loops: CDR1 LGHNA, CDR2 YNFKEQ. V shed 0 bases, J shed 10 bases, and the junction held 8 bases outside the gene matches. The CDR3 is 14 residues long. The CDR3 coding sequence is TGTGCCAGCAGCCAAGAAGGAGGGGGCTGGGACTACACCTTC. It encodes CASSQEGGGWDYTF.

J is TRBJ2-1 and V is TRBV5-1; TRBD2 aligns across 8 bases. Germline CDR1 and CDR2: SGHRS and YFSETQ. The CDR3 has 11 residues. V dropped 9 bases and J dropped 12; count of bases not matched to a gene: 8. The CDR3 coding sequence is TGCGCCATCACGTGGCGGGGGGTGCAGTTCTTC. Amino acids: CAITWRGVQFF. Filled out from reference TRBV5-1 and TRBJ2-1, the complete variable domain reads KAGVTQTPRYLIKTRGQQVTLSCSPISGHRSVSWYQQTPGQGLQFLFEYFSETQRNKGNFPGRFSGRQFSNSRSEMNVSTLELGDSALYLCAITWRGVQFFGPGTRLTVL.